Below, 10 T cell receptor beta chains from the same sample are listed, as sequenced in a study of shared clonotypes between healthy human individuals. Generated by immunoSEQ multiplex PCR, the TCRdb table keeps only in-frame clones and is missing some. The sample lists about 2.4 million clones; approximately 94% were seen once. What was sequenced was naive CD4+ T cells from PBMCs. Subset denoted: CD45RA+ positively selected. These receptors were collected from a young man in good health. Some clones in this sample may be carry-over from other donors' samples.

This chain joins TRBV4-2 and TRBJ2-5, with 8 nucleotides matching TRBD2. V shed 1 base and J 2 bases; nucleotides not matched to a gene: 6. This CDR3 is 16 amino acids long. The germline V gene encodes CDR1 LGHNA and CDR2 YNFKEQ. CDR3 in amino acids: CASSQVTSGRQETQYF. In DNA, the CDR3 is TGTGCCAGCAGCCAAGTAACTAGCGGAAGACAAGAGACCCAGTACTTC.

Remarks on this clone: At one end the junction does not follow the germline gene, possibly because of a read error. The CDR3 region is CATSGTSRDTQYF. The CDR3 coding sequence is TGCGCCACCTCAGGGACTAGCAGAGATACGCAGTATTTT. This sequence joins TRBV5-1 and TRBJ2-3; 9 nucleotides align to TRBD2. The germline V gene has CDR1 SGHRS and CDR2 YFSETQ. The CDR3 loop spans 13 amino acids.

V is TRBV6-1 and J is TRBJ1-2; a weak D match, TRBD1 (6 bases). There are 14 residues in the CDR3. V lost 6 bases and J 1 base, leaving 12 bases between the germline ends. CDR1 MNHNS and CDR2 SASEGT come from the germline V gene. CDR3 sequence: CASRQTGLNYGYTF. DNA of the CDR3: TGTGCCAGCAGACAGACAGGTCTTAACTATGGCTACACCTTC.

The J gene is TRBJ1-1, the V gene TRBV5-5; D not resolved. This CDR3 has 15 amino acids. V was clipped by 5 bases and J by 1 base, with 15 bases between them. CDR1 is SGHKS and CDR2 is YYEKEE in the germline V gene (reference sequence). As DNA, the CDR3 is TGTGCCAGCAGTATTAGCTTATTGGCGAACACTGAAGCTTTCTTT. Protein sequence: CASSISLLANTEAFF.

The V and J genes are TRBV5-5 and TRBJ2-7, with 8 nucleotides matching TRBD1. Germline V gene data show CDR1 as SGHKS and CDR2 as YYEKEE (reference sequence). The CDR3 extends over 13 amino acids. Trimming took 4 bases from V and 4 from J; bases not matched to a gene: 4. CDR3 protein: CASSLTGGYEQYF. The DNA for the CDR3 is TGTGCCAGCAGCCTAACAGGGGGATACGAGCAGTACTTC. The full variable domain, with the rest looked up from reference TRBV5-5 and TRBJ2-7, is DAGVTQSPTHLIKTRGQQVTLRCSPISGHKSVSWYQQVLGQGPQFIFQYYEKEERGRGNFPDRFSARQFPNYSSELNVNALLLGDSALYLCASSLTGGYEQYFGPGTRLTVT.

The V gene is TRBV19, the J gene TRBJ2-7; 7 bases fit TRBD2. The CDR3 is made up of 12 amino acids. The V and J ends lost 8 bases and 6 bases, in that order; junction bases with no gene match: 7. In germline, CDR1 is LNHDA, CDR2 SQIVND (reference sequence). CDR3 protein: CASGRREGEQYF. CDR3 sequence (DNA): TGTGCCAGTGGCCGCAGGGAGGGCGAGCAGTACTTC. Using reference TRBV19 and TRBJ2-7 for the parts outside the CDR3, the full variable domain is DGGITQSPKYLFRKEGQNVTLSCEQNLNHDAMYWYRQDPGQGLRLIYYSQIVNDFQKGDIAEGYSVSREKKESFPLTVTSAQKNPTAFYLCASGRREGEQYFGPGTRLTVT.

The chain employs TRBV4-2 and TRBJ1-1; D uncertain. The CDR3 extends over 17 amino acids. Germline V gene data show CDR1 as LGHNA and CDR2 as YNFKEQ. V lost 1 base, J lost 1 base, and 16 bases lay in between. CDR3 sequence (DNA): TGTGCCAGCAGCCAAGTTGGGCCCTCGCTCGGGAACACTGAAGCTTTCTTT. It translates to CASSQVGPSLGNTEAFF.

The chain carries TRBV28 and TRBJ1-3, with D perhaps matching TRBD1 (6 bases). Germline lookup yields CDR1 MDHEN and CDR2 SYDVKM. V lost 5 bases to trimming and J lost 2 bases, with 13 bases between them. This CDR3 spans 15 amino acids. The CDR3, as DNA: TGTGCCAGCAGTGTCAGGGGAATGGCTGGAAACACCATATATTTT. It specifies CASSVRGMAGNTIYF.

The rearrangement links TRBV11-1 to TRBJ2-2; a weak D match, TRBD2 (5 bases). CDR3 length equals 17 residues. Trimming cost V 5 bases and J 0 bases, with 16 bases left between them. The germline V gene encodes CDR1 SGHAT and CDR2 FQDESV (reference sequence). Here the CDR3 reads CASSPDGISANTGELFF. DNA for the CDR3: TGTGCCAGCAGCCCAGACGGGATTTCGGCGAACACCGGGGAGCTGTTTTTT.

The chain has TRBV10-3 and TRBJ2-7, with D possibly being TRBD1 or TRBD2 (5 bases each). Trimming cost V 11 bases and J 1 base, with 21 bases left between them. The CDR3 is 15 residues long. The V gene's germline CDR1 is ENHRY and CDR2 SYGVKD. CDR3 bases: TGTGCCGCCTCATCGGGGCACCTAAAGTCCTACGAGCAGTACTTC. Its protein is CAASSGHLKSYEQYF.